This T cell receptor beta chain was retrieved from a study of blood T cell repertoires in COVID-19. On the study more broadly: Samples taken during acute and convalescent COVID-19 were collected in the United States, Italy and Spain. In each case, the material was cDNA or gDNA derived from T cells, B-cell-depleted T cells, or PBMCs.

In the authors' methods: How many nucleated cells were present was estimated from reference gene primer amplification. Libraries were prepared by immunoSEQ multiplex PCR; TCRdb keeps only in-frame clonotypes and omits some of them. V and J calls and clone size are given by that table; D and trimming were obtained from the DNA. This sample yields about 120,000 clones, of which approximately 84% are seen a single time; approximately 7% belongs to the top ten. This clone was recorded only once. This CDR3 spans 16 amino acids. In germline, CDR1 is KGHSH, CDR2 LQKENI. V gave up 1 base and J gave up 0 bases, with 10 bases separating them.

Source material: peripheral blood. J is TRBJ1-3 and V is TRBV18; TRBD1 is a possible D gene (5 bases). The sequence derives from an older man with active or convalescent COVID-19. The chain's CDR3 is CASSPQGKSSGNTIYF. CDR3 nucleotide sequence: TGTGCCAGCTCACCACAGGGGAAAAGCTCTGGAAACACCATATATTTT.